This T cell receptor beta chain was recorded in a study of blood T cell repertoires in COVID-19. Germline V gene data show CDR1 as SGHNT and CDR2 as YYREEE (reference sequence). Trimming took off 4 bases at V and 8 bases at J, with 16 bases between the two ends. The CDR3 is made up of 14 amino acids. Generated by immunoSEQ multiplex PCR, the TCRdb table keeps only in-frame clones and is missing some. The sample contains 160,000 or so clones, approximately 90% of which appear only once. The V gene is TRBV5-4, the J gene TRBJ2-1, with a tentative D call TRBD2 (5 bases). This clonotype was obtained from a man aged 18 to 29 with acute or convalescent COVID-19. The sequencing input was peripheral blood. DNA of the CDR3: TGTGCCAGCAGCATTGTCCGGGATGGCGATGAGCAGTTCTTC. Translated, it gives CASSIVRDGDEQFF.